Presented here are 7 T cell receptor beta chains from one specimen sequenced in a study of blood T cell repertoires in COVID-19. Here immunoSEQ multiplex PCR was the method, and the copy in TCRdb shows in-frame clones only, minus some. In the table there are over 200,000 clones, 91% of which are singletons. Sequenced: peripheral blood. The receptors originated from a person under 35 with COVID-19, enrolled during active disease.

This sequence joins TRBV6-5 and TRBJ2-7, with 7 bases that match TRBD1. The V and J ends lost 6 bases and 5 bases, in that order; junction bases with no gene match: 4. Germline CDR1 is MNHEY and CDR2 is SVGAGI. The CDR3 loop spans 12 amino acids. The CDR3 DNA reads TGTGCCAGCAGGACAGGGATACACGAGCAGTACTTC. Residues: CASRTGIHEQYF.

The rearrangement uses TRBV29-1 and TRBJ2-7, with a possible D match to TRBD1 (6 bases). Looked up from germline, CDR1 is SQVTM and CDR2 is ANQGSEA. The CDR3 loop spans 24 amino acids. Trimming removed 3 bases from V and 3 bases from J, with 45 bases in between. CDR3 nucleotides: TGCAGCGTTGAGTTTTCGGGTCGTCGCTACAGGGCACCTACTCAAACTAGTCATTTCTACGAGCAGTACTTC. Its protein product is CSVEFSGRRYRAPTQTSHFYEQYF.

The chain joins TRBV27 to TRBJ2-7, with TRBD2 matching 12 bases. There are 16 residues in the CDR3. V lost 2 bases to trimming and J lost 3 bases; unmatched junction nucleotides: 5. In germline, CDR1 is MNHEY, CDR2 SMNVEV (reference sequence). The CDR3 bases are TGTGCCAGCAGTTTAACCGGACTAGCGGGGATCTACGAGCAGTACTTC. Its protein is CASSLTGLAGIYEQYF.

The chain carries TRBV6-2 or TRBV6-3 and TRBJ2-7; a possible D gene is TRBD1 (6 bases). The V end was cut by 4 bases, the J end by 3 bases, with 19 bases between. This CDR3 comprises 16 residues. Germline CDR1 MNHEY, CDR2 SVGEGT. The CDR3 sequence: CASSSPRSQGSYEQYF. The CDR3 DNA reads TGTGCCAGCAGTTCCCCTCGATCCCAGGGGAGCTACGAGCAGTACTTC.

The chain carries TRBV5-1 and TRBJ2-7; tentative D call: TRBD2 (6 bases). V was trimmed by 4 bases and J by 4 bases, leaving 18 bases between them. CDR1 and CDR2 (germline): SGHRS, YFSETQ. The CDR3 is 15 amino acids. In DNA, the CDR3 is TGCGCCAGCAGCGTGGGTAGCGGTCCACTTTACGAGCAGTACTTC. It codes for CASSVGSGPLYEQYF.

The gene calls are TRBV29-1 and TRBJ2-3; D might be TRBD2 (6 bases). The V gene lost 5 bases and the J gene lost 1 base, with 10 bases spanning the gap. This CDR3 contains 13 residues. Germline V lookup: CDR1 SQVTM, CDR2 ANQGSEA. The CDR3 loop is CSVSGLRTDTQYF. CDR3 nucleotide sequence: TGCAGCGTTTCGGGACTCCGCACAGATACGCAGTATTTT.

This chain links TRBV27 with TRBJ2-7; TRBD2 aligns across 7 bases. The germline V gene has CDR1 MNHEY and CDR2 SMNVEV (reference sequence). The CDR3 runs to 13 residues. After removal of 2 bases from V and 3 bases from J, the junction contained 1 base not matched to a gene. CDR3 residues: CASSLRTSYEQYF. CDR3 DNA: TGTGCCAGCAGTTTAAGGACTAGCTACGAGCAGTACTTC.